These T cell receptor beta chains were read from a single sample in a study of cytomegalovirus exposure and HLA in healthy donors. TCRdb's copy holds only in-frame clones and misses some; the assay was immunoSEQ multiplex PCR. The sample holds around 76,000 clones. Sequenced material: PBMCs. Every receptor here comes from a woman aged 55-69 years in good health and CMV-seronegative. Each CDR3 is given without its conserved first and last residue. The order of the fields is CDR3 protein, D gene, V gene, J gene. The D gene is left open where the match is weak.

CDR3: SVRDRGQGNEQF; D: TRBD1; V: TRBV29-1; J: TRBJ2-1
CDR3: ASSYSSDTGELF; D: -; V: TRBV6-5; J: TRBJ2-2
CDR3: ASSSPEGHSYNEQF; D: -; V: TRBV7-9; J: TRBJ2-1
CDR3: ASSQGLAAYNEQF; D: TRBD2; V: TRBV7-2; J: TRBJ2-1
CDR3: ASSGLHFGAF; D: -; V: TRBV28; J: TRBJ1-1
CDR3: ASYRAPGANVLT; D: -; V: TRBV6-1; J: TRBJ2-6
CDR3: AWEGTAGNTIY; D: TRBD1; V: TRBV30; J: TRBJ1-3
CDR3: ATSTANYEQY; D: -; V: TRBV6-5; J: TRBJ2-7
CDR3: ASSLHSEQF; D: -; V: TRBV11-2; J: TRBJ2-1
CDR3: SASWGGPSTGELF; D: TRBD2; V: TRBV29-1; J: TRBJ2-2
CDR3: ASSLFGGREADTQY; D: TRBD2; V: TRBV7-2; J: TRBJ2-3
CDR3: ASSEGRGGKLF; D: -; V: TRBV5-1; J: TRBJ1-4
CDR3: ASSTDFRLVATNEQF; D: -; V: TRBV6-4; J: TRBJ2-1
CDR3: ASRRGQGIGEKLF; D: TRBD1; V: TRBV6-6; J: TRBJ1-4
CDR3: ASSIEGGSGANVLT; D: -; V: TRBV19; J: TRBJ2-6
CDR3: ASSPRTGEGEKLF; D: TRBD1; V: TRBV7-6; J: TRBJ1-4
CDR3: ASSRLSSYNEQF; D: -; V: TRBV2; J: TRBJ2-1
CDR3: ASSLAGGSSPYEQY; D: TRBD2; V: TRBV5-5; J: TRBJ2-7
CDR3: ASSLASRGQSTEAF; D: -; V: TRBV7-6; J: TRBJ1-1
CDR3: ASSRWDRTSTSGELF; D: TRBD2; V: TRBV11-1; J: TRBJ2-2
CDR3: ASSRWERTGELF; D: -; V: TRBV28; J: TRBJ2-2
CDR3: AWSRNDRVRTHTIY; D: TRBD1; V: TRBV30; J: TRBJ1-3
CDR3: ASSNIISGGEQY; D: -; V: TRBV21-1; J: TRBJ2-7
CDR3: ASSLGGPDTQY; D: -; V: TRBV18; J: TRBJ2-3
CDR3: ASSYSGTGGYEQY; D: TRBD1; V: TRBV6-5; J: TRBJ2-7
CDR3: AWSGGMNTEAF; D: -; V: TRBV30; J: TRBJ1-1
CDR3: SVEGQEGTEAF; D: TRBD1; V: TRBV29-1; J: TRBJ1-1
CDR3: ASSLGDRGYSGNTIY; D: TRBD1; V: TRBV13; J: TRBJ1-3
CDR3: AWSVGQGNQPQH; D: TRBD1; V: TRBV30; J: TRBJ1-5
CDR3: ASSPMPGRGGYEQY; D: -; V: TRBV5-1; J: TRBJ2-7
CDR3: ASSLDLAGEGNEQF; D: TRBD2; V: TRBV5-1; J: TRBJ2-1
CDR3: ASSQVTGGFETQY; D: TRBD2; V: TRBV4-1; J: TRBJ2-5
CDR3: ASSEYGSGEQETQY; D: TRBD2; V: TRBV25-1; J: TRBJ2-5
CDR3: ASSLALPGGTEAF; D: TRBD1; V: TRBV5-1; J: TRBJ1-1
CDR3: ASSLSLGQGGREQY; D: TRBD1; V: TRBV11-2; J: TRBJ2-7
CDR3: ASTSGPSYNEQF; D: TRBD2; V: TRBV11-3; J: TRBJ2-1
CDR3: ASSLVTSGANEQF; D: TRBD2; V: TRBV7-9; J: TRBJ2-1
CDR3: ASNAQGGRGMGYT; D: -; V: TRBV19; J: TRBJ1-2
CDR3: ASSQDRDRVLGNYEQY; D: TRBD1; V: TRBV28; J: TRBJ2-7
CDR3: ASSLFGAVYNEQF; D: -; V: TRBV14; J: TRBJ2-1
CDR3: ASSLGNRGSNYGYT; D: TRBD1; V: TRBV5-4; J: TRBJ1-2
CDR3: ASSNPGGVSYEQY; D: TRBD2; V: TRBV7-6; J: TRBJ2-7
CDR3: ASSQDRPGGLAGGRYQETQY; D: TRBD2; V: TRBV4-1; J: TRBJ2-5
CDR3: ASSPPRGSYEQY; D: -; V: TRBV18; J: TRBJ2-7
CDR3: ASSLVSQGSYEQY; D: -; V: TRBV7-9; J: TRBJ2-7
CDR3: ASSRWGVTSGQETQY; D: TRBD2; V: TRBV27; J: TRBJ2-5
CDR3: ASSLAIGQVGNIQY; D: TRBD1; V: TRBV7-6; J: TRBJ2-4
CDR3: ASSASPGRGETQY; D: -; V: TRBV9; J: TRBJ2-5